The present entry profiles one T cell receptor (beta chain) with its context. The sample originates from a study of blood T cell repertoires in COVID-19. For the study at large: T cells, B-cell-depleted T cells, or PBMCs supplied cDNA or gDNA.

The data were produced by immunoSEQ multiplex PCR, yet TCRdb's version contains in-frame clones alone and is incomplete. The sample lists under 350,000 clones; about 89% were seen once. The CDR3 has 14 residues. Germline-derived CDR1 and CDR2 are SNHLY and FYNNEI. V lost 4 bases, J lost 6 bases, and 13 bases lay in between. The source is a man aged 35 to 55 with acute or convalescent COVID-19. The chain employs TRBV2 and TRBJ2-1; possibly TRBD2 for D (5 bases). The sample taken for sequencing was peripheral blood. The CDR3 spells CASSGPPAGNEQFF. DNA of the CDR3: TGTGCCAGCAGTGGGCCCCCCGCGGGCAATGAGCAGTTCTTC.